Detailed here is one T cell receptor (beta chain). Libraries were prepared by immunoSEQ multiplex PCR; TCRdb keeps only in-frame clonotypes and omits some of them. Of 160,000 or so clones in the sample, 80% to 90% were seen once. This specimen comes from a study of blood T cell repertoires in COVID-19. The overall study: Specimens from acute and convalescent COVID-19 originated in the United States, Italy and Spain. Nucleic acid was either cDNA or gDNA, and it came from T cells, B-cell-depleted T cells, or PBMCs.

Sequencing input: peripheral blood. This sequence was found in a woman between 40 and 55 years old with acute or convalescent COVID-19.

The CDR3 loop is CASSQARGTEAFF. The CDR3 DNA reads TGCGCCAGCAGCCAAGCCCGGGGCACTGAAGCTTTCTTT. The gene calls are TRBV4-1 and TRBJ1-1; D remains unclear. This CDR3 comprises 13 residues. Germline values: CDR1 MGHRA, CDR2 YSYEKL. Trimming removed 1 base at V and 4 bases at J, with 7 bases between.